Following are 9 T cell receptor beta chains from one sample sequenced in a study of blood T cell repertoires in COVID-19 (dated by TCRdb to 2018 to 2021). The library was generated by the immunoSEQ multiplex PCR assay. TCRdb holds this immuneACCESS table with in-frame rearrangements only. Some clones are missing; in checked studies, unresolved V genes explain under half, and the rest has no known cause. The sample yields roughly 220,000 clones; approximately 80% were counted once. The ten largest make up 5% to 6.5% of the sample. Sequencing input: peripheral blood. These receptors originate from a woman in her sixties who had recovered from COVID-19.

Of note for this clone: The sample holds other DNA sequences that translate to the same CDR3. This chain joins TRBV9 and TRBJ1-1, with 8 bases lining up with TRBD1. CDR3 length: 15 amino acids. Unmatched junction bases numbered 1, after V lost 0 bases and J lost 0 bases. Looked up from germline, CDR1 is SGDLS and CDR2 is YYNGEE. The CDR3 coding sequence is TGTGCCAGCAGCGTAGGGGACAGGATGAACACTGAAGCTTTCTTT. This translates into CASSVGDRMNTEAFF.

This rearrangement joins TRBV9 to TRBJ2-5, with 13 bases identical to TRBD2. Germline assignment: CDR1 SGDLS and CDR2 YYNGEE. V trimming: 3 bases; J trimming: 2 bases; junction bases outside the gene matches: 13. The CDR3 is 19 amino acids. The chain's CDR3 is CASSGDPGLAGKPQETQYF. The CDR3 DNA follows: TGTGCCAGCAGCGGGGATCCGGGACTAGCGGGGAAACCTCAAGAGACCCAGTACTTC.

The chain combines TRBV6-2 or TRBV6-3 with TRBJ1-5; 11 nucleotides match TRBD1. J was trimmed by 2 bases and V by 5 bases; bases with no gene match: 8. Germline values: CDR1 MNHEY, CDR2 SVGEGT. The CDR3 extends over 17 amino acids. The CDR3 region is CASSDRTGGIRNQPQHF. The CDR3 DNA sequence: TGTGCCAGCAGTGATAGGACAGGGGGCATTCGCAATCAGCCCCAGCATTTT.

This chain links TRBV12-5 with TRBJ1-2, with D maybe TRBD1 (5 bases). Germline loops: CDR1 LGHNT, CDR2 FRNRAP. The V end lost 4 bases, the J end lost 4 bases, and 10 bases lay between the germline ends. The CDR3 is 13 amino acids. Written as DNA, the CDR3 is TGTGCTAGTGGTTCGACAGAGTTCTATGGCTACACCTTC. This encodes CASGSTEFYGYTF. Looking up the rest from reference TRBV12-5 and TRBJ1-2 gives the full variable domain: DARVTQTPRHKVTEMGQEVTMRCQPILGHNTVFWYRQTMMQGLELLAYFRNRAPLDDSGMPKDRFSAEMPDATLATLKIQPSEPRDSAVYFCASGSTEFYGYTFGSGTRLTVV.

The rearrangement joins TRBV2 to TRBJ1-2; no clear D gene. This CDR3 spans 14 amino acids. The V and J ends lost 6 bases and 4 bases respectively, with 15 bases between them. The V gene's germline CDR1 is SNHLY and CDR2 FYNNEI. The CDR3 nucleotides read TGTGCCAGCAGCGACATAACCCCTGGCTATGGCTACACCTTC. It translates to CASSDITPGYGYTF.

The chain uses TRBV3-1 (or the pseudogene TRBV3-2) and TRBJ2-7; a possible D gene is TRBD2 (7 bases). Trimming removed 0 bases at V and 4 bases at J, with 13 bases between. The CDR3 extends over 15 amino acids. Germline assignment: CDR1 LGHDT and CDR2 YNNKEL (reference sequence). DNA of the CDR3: TGTGCCAGCAGCCAAGAGGTGGGGGGGCCGTACGAGCAGTACTTC. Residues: CASSQEVGGPYEQYF.

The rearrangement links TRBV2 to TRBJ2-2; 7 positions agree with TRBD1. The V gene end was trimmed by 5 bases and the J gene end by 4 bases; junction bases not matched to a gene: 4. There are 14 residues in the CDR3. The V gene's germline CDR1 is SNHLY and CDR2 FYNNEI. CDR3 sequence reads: CASSSGGGTGELFF. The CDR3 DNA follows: TGTGCCAGCAGTTCAGGGGGTGGCACCGGGGAGCTGTTTTTT. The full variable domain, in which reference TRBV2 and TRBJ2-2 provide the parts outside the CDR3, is EPEVTQTPSHQVTQMGQEVILRCVPISNHLYFYWYRQILGQKVEFLVSFYNNEISEKSEIFDDQFSVERPDGSNFTLKIRSTKLEDSAMYFCASSSGGGTGELFFGEGSRLTVL.

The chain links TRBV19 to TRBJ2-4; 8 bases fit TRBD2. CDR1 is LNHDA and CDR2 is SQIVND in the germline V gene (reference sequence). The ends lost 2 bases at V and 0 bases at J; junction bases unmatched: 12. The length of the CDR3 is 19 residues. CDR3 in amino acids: CASSIRRGGLPEAKNIQYF. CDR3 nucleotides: TGTGCCAGTAGTATAAGACGGGGGGGCCTCCCCGAAGCCAAAAACATTCAGTACTTC.

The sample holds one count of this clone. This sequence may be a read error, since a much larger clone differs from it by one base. CDR3 in amino acids: CASSRGTGSTEAFF. CDR3 DNA: TGTGCCAGCAGCCGAGGGACAGGGAGCACTGAAGCTTTCTTT. The chain carries TRBV6-5 and TRBJ1-1; 9 bases align to TRBD1. Looked up from germline, CDR1 is MNHEY and CDR2 is SVGAGI. With 6 bases clipped from V and 4 bases from J, the junction kept 6 bases outside the gene matches. The CDR3 has 14 residues.